This T cell receptor beta chain was found in a study of T cells in Graves' hyperthyroidism and ophthalmopathy. On the study more broadly: Blood was drawn when the patient was first diagnosed and still untreated.

The table lists this clonotype with many counts. The antigen is not known. Overall study findings and caveats: Peripheral blood also featured most of the thyroid clonotypes expanded above 0.001.

TCR beta CDR3 regions were amplified from RNA. Primed by the HTBI set, a first-round RT-PCR was run on the TCR CDR3. From the multiplex PCR reads, TCRdb called clonotypes with MiXCR, one entry per CDR3 protein. The data contain some 720,000 distinct CDR3 sequences, about 15% of them singletons. The germline V gene encodes CDR1 SGHAT and CDR2 FQNNGV. V was trimmed by 1 base and J by 3 bases, leaving 4 bases between them. This CDR3 contains 13 residues. The sequenced sample consisted of blood. The J gene is TRBJ2-1, the V gene TRBV11-2, with D hard to call. The sequence was obtained from a man younger than 35 with Graves' hyperthyroidism. This CDR3 reads CASSLGYYNEQFF. CDR3 nucleotide sequence: TGTGCCAGCAGCTTAGGGTACTACAATGAGCAGTTCTTC.